This T cell receptor (beta chain) was observed in a study of OX40 agonist ivuxolimab in advanced cancers. About the study: Prior anti-PD-1, anti-PD-L1 or anti-CTLA-4 therapy did not bar entry, and less than 50% had some. Study findings and constraints: The 0.1-3.0 mg/kg partial responders had among the lowest clonal expansion. The mean number of expanded clones was higher in CD8+ T cells than in CD4+.

The CDR3 runs to 16 residues. The V segment lost 1 base and the J segment 2 bases; nucleotides outside the gene matches: 6. Germline CDR1 and CDR2: MNHEY and SMNVEV (reference sequence). Generated by immunoSEQ multiplex PCR, the TCRdb table keeps only in-frame clones and is missing some. The table has 90,000 to 100,000 clones, roughly nine tenths seen once; the top ten hold 0.8% to 0.9%. As concerns this clone: The antigen is unknown.

The rearrangement uses TRBV27 and TRBJ2-7, with 9 bases lining up with TRBD2. The TCR originated in an adult with an advanced solid tumor such as melanoma, head and neck, liver or kidney cancer. This specimen was CD4+ or CD8+ T cells sorted from blood, taken in a trial of the OX40 agonist ivuxolimab. The CDR3 loop is CASSLFGGRETYEQYF. CDR3 coding DNA: TGTGCCAGCAGTTTATTCGGCGGGAGGGAAACCTACGAGCAGTACTTC.